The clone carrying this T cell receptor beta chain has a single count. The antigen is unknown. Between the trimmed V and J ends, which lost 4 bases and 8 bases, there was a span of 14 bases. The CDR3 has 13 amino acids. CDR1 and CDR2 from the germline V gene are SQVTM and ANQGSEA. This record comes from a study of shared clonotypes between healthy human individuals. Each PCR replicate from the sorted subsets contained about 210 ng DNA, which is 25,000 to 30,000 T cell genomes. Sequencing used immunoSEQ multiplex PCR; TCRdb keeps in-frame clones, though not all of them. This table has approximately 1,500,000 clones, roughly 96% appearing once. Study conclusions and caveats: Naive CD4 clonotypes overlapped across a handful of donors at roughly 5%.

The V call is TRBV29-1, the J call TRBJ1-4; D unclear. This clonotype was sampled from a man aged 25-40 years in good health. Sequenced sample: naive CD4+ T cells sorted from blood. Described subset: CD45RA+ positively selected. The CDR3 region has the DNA TGCAGCGTTGGGTCACAGCCGAACGAAAAACTGTTTTTT. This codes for CSVGSQPNEKLFF.